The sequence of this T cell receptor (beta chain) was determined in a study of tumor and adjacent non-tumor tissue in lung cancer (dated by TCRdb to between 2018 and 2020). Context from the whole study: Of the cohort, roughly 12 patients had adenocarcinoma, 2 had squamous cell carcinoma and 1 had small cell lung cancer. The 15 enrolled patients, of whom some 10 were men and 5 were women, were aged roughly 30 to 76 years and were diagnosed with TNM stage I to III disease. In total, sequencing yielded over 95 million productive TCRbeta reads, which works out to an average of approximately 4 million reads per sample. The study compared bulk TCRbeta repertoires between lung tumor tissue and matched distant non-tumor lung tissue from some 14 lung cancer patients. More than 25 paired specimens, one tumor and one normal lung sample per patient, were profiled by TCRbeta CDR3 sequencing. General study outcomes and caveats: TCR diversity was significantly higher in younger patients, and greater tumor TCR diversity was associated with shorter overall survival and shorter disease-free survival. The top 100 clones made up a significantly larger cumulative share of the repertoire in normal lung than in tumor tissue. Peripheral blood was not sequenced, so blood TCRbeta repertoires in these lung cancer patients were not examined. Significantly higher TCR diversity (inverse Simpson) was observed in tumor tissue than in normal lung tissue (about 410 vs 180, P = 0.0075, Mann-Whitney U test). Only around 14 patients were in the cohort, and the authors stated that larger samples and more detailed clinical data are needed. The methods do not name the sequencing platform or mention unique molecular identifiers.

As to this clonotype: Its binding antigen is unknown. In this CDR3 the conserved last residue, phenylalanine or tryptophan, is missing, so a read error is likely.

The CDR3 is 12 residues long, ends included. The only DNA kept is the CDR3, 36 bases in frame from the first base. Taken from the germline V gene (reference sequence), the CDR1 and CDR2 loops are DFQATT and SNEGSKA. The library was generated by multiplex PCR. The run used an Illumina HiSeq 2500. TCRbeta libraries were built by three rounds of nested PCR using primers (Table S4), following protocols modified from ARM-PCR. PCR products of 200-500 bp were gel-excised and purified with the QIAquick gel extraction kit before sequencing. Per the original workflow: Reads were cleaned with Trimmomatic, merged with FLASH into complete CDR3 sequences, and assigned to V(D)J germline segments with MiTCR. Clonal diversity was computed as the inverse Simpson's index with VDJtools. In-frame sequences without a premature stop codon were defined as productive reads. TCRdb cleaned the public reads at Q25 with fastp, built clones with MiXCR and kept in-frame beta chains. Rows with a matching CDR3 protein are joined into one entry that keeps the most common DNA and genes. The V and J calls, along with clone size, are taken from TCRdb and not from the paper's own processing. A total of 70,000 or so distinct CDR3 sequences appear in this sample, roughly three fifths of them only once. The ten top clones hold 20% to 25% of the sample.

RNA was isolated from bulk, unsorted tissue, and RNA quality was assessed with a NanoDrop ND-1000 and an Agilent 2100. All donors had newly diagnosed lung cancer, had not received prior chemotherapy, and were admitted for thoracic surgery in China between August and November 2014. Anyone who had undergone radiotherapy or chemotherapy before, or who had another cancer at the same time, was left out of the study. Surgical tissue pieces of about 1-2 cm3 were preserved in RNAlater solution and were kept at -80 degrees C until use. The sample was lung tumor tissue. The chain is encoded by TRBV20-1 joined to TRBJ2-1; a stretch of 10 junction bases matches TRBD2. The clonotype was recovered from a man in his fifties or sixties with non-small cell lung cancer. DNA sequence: TGCAGTGTTAGATCTAGCGGGAGAGCTCAGTTCCTC. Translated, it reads CSVRSSGRAQFL.